The 25 T cell receptor beta chains listed next were all sequenced from one sample in a study of blood T cell repertoires in COVID-19. Data came from immunoSEQ multiplex PCR; TCRdb stores just in-frame clones and leaves some out. The sample carries tens of thousands of clones, under 95% recorded once. Input material: peripheral blood. These receptors were collected from a human donor in a cohort sampled during active COVID-19.

This clone came up a few times. This chain links TRBV30 with TRBJ1-4, with a weak D call TRBD1 (6 bases). CDR1 and CDR2 (germline): GTSNPN, SVGIG (reference sequence). Trimming removed 3 bases from V and 14 bases from J, with 16 bases in between. This CDR3 comprises 12 residues. The CDR3 coding sequence is TGTGCCTGGAGCCCTTCGGACAGACGGCTGTTTTTT. It codes for CAWSPSDRRLFF. Filled out from reference TRBV30 and TRBJ1-4, the complete variable domain reads SQTIHQWPATLVQPVGSPLSLECTVEGTSNPNLYWYRQAAGRGLQLLFYSVGIGQISSEVPQNLSASRPQDRQFILSSKKLLLSDSGFYLCAWSPSDRRLFFGSGTQLSVL.

This chain connects TRBV27 to TRBJ2-6; possible D gene TRBD1, 5 bases. The CDR3 has 16 amino acids. The germline V gene encodes CDR1 MNHEY and CDR2 SMNVEV (reference sequence). Trimming pared 6 bases from V and 4 bases from J, leaving 16 bases between. DNA for the CDR3: TGTGCCAGCAGCCTAGGGGCGGTTGGCGGGGCCAACGTCCTGACTTTC. Translated, it gives CASSLGAVGGANVLTF.

This sequence joins TRBV7-2 and TRBJ2-7; D not resolved. Trimming shortened V by 1 base and J by 5 bases, and 9 bases separated the two germline ends. Germline-derived CDR1 and CDR2 are SGHTA and FQGNSA. This CDR3 is built from 13 residues. The CDR3 sequence is CASSLDRPDEQYF. CDR3 nucleotides: TGTGCCAGCAGCTTAGACCGTCCGGACGAGCAGTACTTC.

The chain has TRBV11-2 and TRBJ1-6; no reliable D call. Germline V gene data show CDR1 as SGHAT and CDR2 as FQNNGV. The CDR3 loop spans 17 amino acids. Trimming pared 1 base from V and 0 bases from J, leaving 10 bases between. The CDR3 sequence: CASSLVVASSYNSPLHF. DNA of the CDR3: TGTGCCAGCAGCTTAGTGGTAGCAAGCTCCTATAATTCACCCCTCCACTTT.

J is TRBJ2-3 and V is TRBV9; TRBD2 might be the D (5 bases). The CDR3 covers 16 residues. Germline V gene sequence: CDR1 SGDLS, CDR2 YYNGEE. V lost 0 bases and J lost 5, with 16 bases in between. In DNA, the CDR3 is TGTGCCAGCAGCGTAGCGGCCTCCGGAGGAAAAGATACGCAGTATTTT. It translates to CASSVAASGGKDTQYF.

The chain employs TRBV7-2 and TRBJ2-7, with TRBD2 identical over 10 bases. The CDR3 is 17 residues long. V shed 0 bases and J 2 bases; nucleotides not matched to a gene: 7. Germline CDR1 and CDR2: SGHTA and FQGNSA. This CDR3 reads CASSLAVSSGGPYEQYF. CDR3 sequence (DNA): TGTGCCAGCAGCTTAGCAGTGTCTAGCGGGGGCCCCTACGAGCAGTACTTC. Combining the CDR3 with reference TRBV7-2 and TRBJ2-7 gives the whole variable domain GAGVSQSPSNKVTEKGKDVELRCDPISGHTALYWYRQSLGQGLEFLIYFQGNSAPDKSGLPSDRFSAERTGGSVSTLTIQRTQQEDSAVYLCASSLAVSSGGPYEQYFGPGTRLTVT.

The chain uses TRBV19 and TRBJ1-5; maybe TRBD1 (6 bases). Germline V gene lookup returns CDR1 LNHDA and CDR2 SQIVND (reference sequence). The V gene lost 0 bases and the J gene lost 0 bases, with 15 bases spanning the gap. The CDR3 is made up of 18 amino acids. DNA of the CDR3: TGTGCCAGTAGTATAGAGGGGGTGAACAGGGATAGCAATCAGCCCCAGCATTTT. It is translated as CASSIEGVNRDSNQPQHF.

V is TRBV27 and J is TRBJ2-1; maybe TRBD2 (6 bases). This CDR3 is built from 15 residues. The ends were cut back, 6 bases at V and 2 bases at J, with 14 bases in the middle. CDR1 is MNHEY, CDR2 SMNVEV, per germline (reference sequence). This CDR3 is CASSFRPGAYNEQFF. CDR3 in DNA: TGTGCCAGCAGCTTTCGTCCGGGGGCCTACAATGAGCAGTTCTTC.

The chain joins TRBV9 to TRBJ1-2; unclear D gene. V was pared by 4 bases and J by 0 bases, with 13 bases between. The germline V gene has CDR1 SGDLS and CDR2 YYNGEE. The CDR3 totals 15 residues. CDR3 amino acids: CASSSAGIANYGYTF. Written as DNA, the CDR3 is TGTGCCAGCAGCTCAGCGGGGATTGCTAACTATGGCTACACCTTC.

The chain combines TRBV7-8 with TRBJ2-6; tentatively, D is TRBD1 (5 bases). The V end was cut by 5 bases, the J end by 7 bases, with 12 bases between. CDR3 length: 14 residues. Germline CDR1 SGHVS, CDR2 FQNEAQ. CDR3 DNA sequence: TGTGCCAGCAGCCCCCGACAGTTTGCCAACGTCCTGACTTTC. Amino acids: CASSPRQFANVLTF.

The table lists this clone with a few counts. The genes are TRBV2 and TRBJ2-7; a possible D gene is TRBD1 (6 bases). This CDR3 has 14 residues. CDR1 is SNHLY, CDR2 FYNNEI, per germline. Trimming stripped 2 bases from V and 0 bases from J, with 8 bases between. CDR3 residues: CASSENRASYEQYF. CDR3 DNA sequence: TGTGCCAGCAGTGAAAACAGGGCCTCCTACGAGCAGTACTTC.

The V call is TRBV6-1, the J call TRBJ2-2, with TRBD1 matching over 7 bases. The trim removed 1 base at V and 1 base at J, leaving 3 bases unmatched. Germline values: CDR1 MNHNS, CDR2 SASEGT. The CDR3 is made up of 16 amino acids. The CDR3 bases are TGTGCCAGCAGTGAAGTAACAGGGGTGAACACCGGGGAGCTGTTTTTT. It specifies CASSEVTGVNTGELFF.

The chain joins TRBV11-2 to TRBJ1-1, with unresolved D. The CDR3 has 14 residues. The V and J ends lost 1 base and 5 bases respectively, with 11 bases between them. Germline-derived CDR1 and CDR2 are SGHAT and FQNNGV. The CDR3 loop reads CASSLVWRDTEAFF. The CDR3 region has the DNA TGTGCCAGCAGCTTAGTTTGGAGAGATACTGAAGCTTTCTTT.

V is TRBV3-1 (or the pseudogene TRBV3-2) and J is TRBJ2-7; D unresolved. CDR1 and CDR2 from the germline V gene are LGHDT and YNNKEL (reference sequence). V was cut by 4 bases and J by 2 bases, with 15 bases left in between. This CDR3 has 15 amino acids. CDR3 DNA: TGTGCCAGCAGCCGAGCCCTAGGAGACCCCTACGAGCAGTACTTC. Translated, it gives CASSRALGDPYEQYF.

CDR3 nucleotides: TGTGCCAGCAAGGAGGGGAGCGGCACTGAAGCTTTCTTT. It encodes CASKEGSGTEAFF. The chain employs TRBV2 and TRBJ1-1, with a possible D match to TRBD1 (5 bases). V was pared by 7 bases and J by 4 bases, with 13 bases between. Germline assignment: CDR1 SNHLY and CDR2 FYNNEI. This CDR3 has 13 residues.

J is TRBJ1-2 and V is TRBV5-4, with 7 nucleotides matching TRBD1. Losses at the gene ends were 4 bases for V and 4 bases for J; bases not matched to a gene: 4. The CDR3 has 13 residues. The V gene's germline CDR1 is SGHNT and CDR2 YYREEE (reference sequence). The CDR3 nucleotides read TGTGCCAGCAGCCTAGGGACAGTCTATGGCTACACCTTC. Protein product: CASSLGTVYGYTF. The variable domain in full, completed from reference TRBV5-4 and TRBJ1-2, reads ETGVTQSPTHLIKTRGQQVTLRCSSQSGHNTVSWYQQALGQGPQFIFQYYREEENGRGNFPPRFSGLQFPNYSSELNVNALELDDSALYLCASSLGTVYGYTFGSGTRLTVV.

The chain employs TRBV2 and TRBJ2-2, with 9 bases matching TRBD2. The J segment lost 4 bases and the V segment lost 3 bases, leaving 9 bases of the junction unmatched. CDR1 and CDR2 from the germline V gene are SNHLY and FYNNEI. There are 17 residues in the CDR3. The CDR3 DNA reads TGTGCCAGCAGTGAGGCTAGCGGGGTCGCAGGCACCGGGGAGCTGTTTTTT. Translated, it gives CASSEASGVAGTGELFF. Using reference TRBV2 and TRBJ2-2 for the parts outside the CDR3, the full variable domain is EPEVTQTPSHQVTQMGQEVILRCVPISNHLYFYWYRQILGQKVEFLVSFYNNEISEKSEIFDDQFSVERPDGSNFTLKIRSTKLEDSAMYFCASSEASGVAGTGELFFGEGSRLTVL.

The rearrangement joins TRBV2 to TRBJ2-7; D unresolved. The V end was cut by 4 bases, the J end by 2 bases, with 6 bases between. The CDR3 has 12 amino acids. CDR1 and CDR2 from the germline V gene are SNHLY and FYNNEI. For the CDR3, the DNA is TGTGCCAGCAGTGGTGTAGCCTACGAGCAGTACTTC. It yields the protein CASSGVAYEQYF.

The V gene is TRBV19, the J gene TRBJ2-7, with D perhaps matching TRBD1 (6 bases). Per germline, CDR1 LNHDA and CDR2 SQIVND (reference sequence). With 5 bases removed from V and 5 bases from J, the gap between germline ends came to 19 bases. The CDR3 has 15 residues. Here the CDR3 DNA reads TGTGCCAGTAGTCCCCGCAGGGGTGGCGTTCACGAGCAGTACTTC. Protein product: CASSPRRGGVHEQYF.

The chain is built from TRBV4-1 and TRBJ1-2, with 7 bases that match TRBD1. J lost 4 bases, V lost 1 base, and 6 bases had no gene match. Germline-derived CDR1 and CDR2 are MGHRA and YSYEKL. The CDR3 is 15 residues long. The CDR3 is CASSQVEGAGYGYTF. The CDR3 DNA reads TGCGCCAGCAGCCAAGTCGAGGGGGCGGGCTATGGCTACACCTTC.

As regards this clone: The junction shows a germline mismatch at one end, possibly a read error. The CDR3 loop reads CASSLFLTGEPILRF. Written as DNA, the CDR3 is TGTGCCAGCAGCTTATTTCTTACGGGTGAGCCCATCCTGCGTTTC. The genes are TRBV11-2 and TRBJ2-7; D gene unclear. The CDR3 has 15 residues. Per the germline V gene, CDR1 is SGHAT and CDR2 is FQNNGV.

The V and J genes are TRBV3-1 (or the pseudogene TRBV3-2) and TRBJ2-4; TRBD2 aligns across 9 bases. The junction had 7 bases not matched to a gene; V was cut back by 1 base and J by 0 bases. The CDR3 length is 18 residues. Germline loops: CDR1 LGHDT, CDR2 YNNKEL (reference sequence). CDR3 sequence reads: CASSQAERGALAKNIQYF. The CDR3 coding sequence is TGTGCCAGCAGCCAAGCGGAGCGGGGGGCGCTAGCCAAAAACATTCAGTACTTC.

V is TRBV21-1 and J is TRBJ2-7; TRBD2, as called in the table, went unchecked against the DNA. TRBV21-1 constitutes a pseudogene. The CDR3 is made up of 12 amino acids. CDR3 nucleotides: TGTGCCAGCAGCTTGAGGGTCCACGAGCAGTACTTC. This encodes CASSLRVHEQYF.

J is TRBJ2-7 and V is TRBV6-5, with TRBD2 as a possible D gene (6 bases). Germline V lookup: CDR1 MNHEY, CDR2 SVGAGI. The CDR3 has 13 residues. V shed 3 bases and J shed 3 bases, with 9 bases lying between them. CDR3 residues: CASSYGTHYEQYF. The CDR3 bases are TGTGCCAGCAGTTATGGGACTCACTACGAGCAGTACTTC.

The chain carries TRBV3-1 (or the pseudogene TRBV3-2) and TRBJ1-1; D perhaps matches TRBD1 (5 bases). Germline V CDR1 and CDR2: LGHDT, YNNKEL (reference sequence). The CDR3 runs to 13 residues. Deletions cut 3 bases from V and 4 bases from J, with 9 bases between. In nucleotides, the CDR3 is TGTGCCAGCAGCCATGCTGACAGCACTGAAGCTTTCTTT. Translating gives CASSHADSTEAFF.